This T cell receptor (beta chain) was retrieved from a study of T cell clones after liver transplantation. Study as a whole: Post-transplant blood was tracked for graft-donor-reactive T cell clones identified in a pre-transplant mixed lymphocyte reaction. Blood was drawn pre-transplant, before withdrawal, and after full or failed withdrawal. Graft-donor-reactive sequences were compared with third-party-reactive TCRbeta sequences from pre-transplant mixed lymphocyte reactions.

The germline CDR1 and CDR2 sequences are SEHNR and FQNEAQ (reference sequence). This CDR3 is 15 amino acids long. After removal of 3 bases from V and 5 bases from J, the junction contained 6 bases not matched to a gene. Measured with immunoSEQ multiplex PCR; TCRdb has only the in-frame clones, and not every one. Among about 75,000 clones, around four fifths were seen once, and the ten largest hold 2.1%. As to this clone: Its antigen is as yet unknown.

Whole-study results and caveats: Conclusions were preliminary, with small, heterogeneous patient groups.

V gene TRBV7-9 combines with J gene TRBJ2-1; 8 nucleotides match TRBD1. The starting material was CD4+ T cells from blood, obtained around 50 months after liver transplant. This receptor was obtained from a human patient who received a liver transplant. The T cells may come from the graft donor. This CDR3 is CASSFRGQVDNEQFF. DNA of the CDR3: TGTGCCAGCAGCTTCAGGGGACAGGTAGACAATGAGCAGTTCTTC.